What follows is one TCR beta chain and its context. CD25-based Treg depletion was applied to purified naive CD4+ T cells. The CDR3 loop spans 15 amino acids. Per germline, CDR1 WSHSY and CDR2 SAAADI. The ends were cut back, 7 bases at V and 2 bases at J, with 16 bases in the middle. TCRdb called the 5' RACE reads again in MiXCR, with one record for every CDR3 protein. The sample consists of approximately 11,000 distinct CDR3 sequences, 40% to 55% of them appearing once. The receptor was derived from a female donor with breast cancer. The chain joins TRBV10-2 to TRBJ2-3, with D hard to call. Sequenced material: tumor-infiltrating naive CD4+ T cells sorted from the breast tumor. The subset denotes: naive CD4+ T cells, CD4+CD45RA+CD25-. The CDR3 here is CASKERRRYTDTQYF. The CDR3 nucleotides are TGCGCCAGCAAGGAACGGAGAAGGTACACAGATACGCAGTATTTT.